What follows are 21 T cell receptor beta chains derived from one specimen sequenced in a study of radiotherapy plus CTLA-4 blockade in lung cancer. Assay used: immunoSEQ multiplex PCR; TCRdb lists only in-frame clones, some missing. Seen here are over 100,000 clones, 70% to 85% observed once, and the top ten hold 3% to 4%. The sample in question was peripheral blood, obtained from a patient treated with radiotherapy plus ipilimumab. The receptors were sampled from a human donor with non-small cell lung cancer that progressed on radiotherapy plus ipilimumab. Some clones in this sample may be carry-over from other donors' samples.

The count of this clone is one. V and J are TRBV14 and TRBJ1-2; 9 bases line up with TRBD1. This CDR3 has 15 amino acids. The ends lost 4 bases at V and 3 bases at J; junction bases unmatched: 6. Germline CDR1 is SGHDN and CDR2 is FVKESK. CDR3 DNA sequence: TGTGCCAGCAGCCCGACAGGGGGGACCGACTATGGCTACACCTTC. Encoded protein: CASSPTGGTDYGYTF. Variable domain in full (rest from reference TRBV14 and TRBJ1-2): EAGVTQFPSHSVIEKGQTVTLRCDPISGHDNLYWYRRVMGKEIKFLLHFVKESKQDESGMPNNRFLAERTGGTYSTLKVQPAELEDSGVYFCASSPTGGTDYGYTFGSGTRLTVV.

The rearrangement joins TRBV4-1 to TRBJ1-1, with 9 bases aligning to TRBD1. Germline V lookup: CDR1 MGHRA, CDR2 YSYEKL. There are 14 residues in the CDR3. Unmatched junction bases numbered 5, after V lost 6 bases and J lost 3 bases. The CDR3 nucleotides are TGCGCCAGCAGTCTGACAGGGGGGGACACTGAAGCTTTCTTT. Its protein is CASSLTGGDTEAFF.

The chain joins TRBV7-9 to TRBJ1-2, with D possibly matching TRBD1 (6 bases). This CDR3 spans 14 amino acids. In germline, CDR1 is SEHNR, CDR2 FQNEAQ (reference sequence). Trimming removed 1 base at V and 6 bases at J, with 12 bases between. The CDR3 nucleotides are TGTGCCAGCAGCTTAGGTCAGGGGAGGGATGGCTACACCTTC. Its translation is CASSLGQGRDGYTF.

A single count supports this clone. This chain connects TRBV19 to TRBJ2-5, with 8 nucleotides matching TRBD1. V was pared by 4 bases and J by 5 bases, with 3 bases of the junction left unmatched. The CDR3 is made up of 13 amino acids. Germline values: CDR1 LNHDA, CDR2 SQIVND (reference sequence). The CDR3 protein is CASSTRTGETQYF. In nucleotides, the CDR3 is TGTGCCAGTAGTACCCGGACAGGGGAGACCCAGTACTTC.

V is TRBV28 and J is TRBJ2-7, with 10 bases matching TRBD1. The CDR3 covers 14 residues. V lost 6 bases and J lost 2; bases outside the gene matches: 4. Looked up from germline, CDR1 is MDHEN and CDR2 is SYDVKM. The CDR3 DNA sequence: TGTGCCAGCAGCGGGGACAGGGGCACCTACGAGCAGTACTTC. Residues: CASSGDRGTYEQYF.

The V gene is TRBV9, the J gene TRBJ2-7; D is ambiguous. The V end lost 4 bases, the J end lost 3 bases, and 17 bases lay between the germline ends. The CDR3 has 15 amino acids. Germline V lookup: CDR1 SGDLS, CDR2 YYNGEE. This CDR3 reads CASSSSPGGIYEQYF. CDR3 sequence (DNA): TGTGCCAGCAGCTCCTCCCCGGGCGGTATCTACGAGCAGTACTTC. Combining the CDR3 with reference TRBV9 and TRBJ2-7 gives the whole variable domain DSGVTQTPKHLITATGQRVTLRCSPRSGDLSVYWYQQSLDQGLQFLIQYYNGEERAKGNILERFSAQQFPDLHSELNLSSLELGDSALYFCASSSSPGGIYEQYFGPGTRLTVT.

The chain has TRBV7-3 and TRBJ2-1; D might be TRBD2 (7 bases). This CDR3 spans 15 amino acids. V was clipped by 5 bases and J by 5 bases, with 16 bases between them. In germline, CDR1 is SGHTA, CDR2 FQGTGA. As DNA, the CDR3 is TGTGCCAGCAGCCCAAGGGGGGGTTGGAACAATGAGCAGTTCTTC. Translating it yields CASSPRGGWNNEQFF.

Comment on this clone: This specimen includes other DNA sequences encoding the same CDR3. V usage is TRBV11-2 and J usage is TRBJ2-1; D is unresolved. Germline V CDR1 and CDR2: SGHAT, FQNNGV. Trimming stripped 1 base from V and 5 bases from J, with 6 bases between. The length of the CDR3 is 13 residues. In DNA, the CDR3 is TGTGCCAGCAGCTTAGGACTCGACAATGAGCAGTTCTTC. It yields the protein CASSLGLDNEQFF.

The rearrangement uses TRBV19 and TRBJ1-5; maybe TRBD1 (5 bases). CDR1 is LNHDA and CDR2 is SQIVND in the germline V gene (reference sequence). Trimming took off 4 bases at V and 4 bases at J, with 11 bases between the two ends. This CDR3 is built from 14 residues. CDR3 sequence: CASSTGSGNQPQHF. The CDR3 nucleotides read TGTGCCAGTAGTACAGGGTCAGGAAATCAGCCCCAGCATTTT. Full variable domain (missing parts from reference TRBV19 and TRBJ1-5): DGGITQSPKYLFRKEGQNVTLSCEQNLNHDAMYWYRQDPGQGLRLIYYSQIVNDFQKGDIAEGYSVSREKKESFPLTVTSAQKNPTAFYLCASSTGSGNQPQHFGDGTRLSIL.

The V gene is TRBV2, the J gene TRBJ2-5; perhaps TRBD1 as D (6 bases). The CDR3 covers 14 residues. The germline gives CDR1 SNHLY, CDR2 FYNNEI. Trimming took 5 bases from V and 0 from J, leaving 10 bases between them. CDR3: CASSLTGNQETQYF. The CDR3 nucleotides are TGTGCCAGCAGTTTAACAGGGAACCAAGAGACCCAGTACTTC.

The V call is TRBV19, the J call TRBJ2-3; 9 nucleotides line up with TRBD1. This CDR3 has 14 residues. V was pared by 6 bases and J by 5 bases, with 6 bases of the junction left unmatched. Germline assignment: CDR1 LNHDA and CDR2 SQIVND (reference sequence). The CDR3 DNA is TGTGCCAGTAGGCCGGGACAGGGAGGAGATACGCAGTATTTT. Translated, it gives CASRPGQGGDTQYF. Drawing the rest from reference TRBV19 and TRBJ2-3, the complete variable domain is DGGITQSPKYLFRKEGQNVTLSCEQNLNHDAMYWYRQDPGQGLRLIYYSQIVNDFQKGDIAEGYSVSREKKESFPLTVTSAQKNPTAFYLCASRPGQGGDTQYFGPGTRLTVL.

This clone came up once. This same CDR3 is encoded by further DNA sequences in the sample. The chain has TRBV6-4 and TRBJ2-7; D is possibly TRBD2 (5 bases). Germline V lookup: CDR1 MRHNA, CDR2 SNTAGT. The CDR3 is 14 amino acids. Trimming left V 4 bases short and J 0 bases short, with 10 bases between. The CDR3 spells CASSVAPSSYEQYF. The CDR3 coding sequence is TGTGCCAGCAGTGTAGCGCCCAGCTCCTACGAGCAGTACTTC.

This sequence joins TRBV5-6 and TRBJ2-7, with D perhaps matching TRBD1 (5 bases). Germline CDR1 SGHDT, CDR2 YYEEEE. The CDR3 has 16 amino acids. V lost 4 bases to trimming and J lost 2 bases, with 19 bases between them. The CDR3 here is CASSPLGRTLTYEQYF. The CDR3 bases are TGTGCCAGCAGCCCGTTGGGTCGGACACTTACCTACGAGCAGTACTTC.

The V gene is TRBV27, the J gene TRBJ2-1, with 7 bases lining up with TRBD1. J gave up 3 bases and V 7 bases, and 9 bases lay outside the gene matches. The CDR3 totals 15 residues. CDR1 and CDR2 (germline): MNHEY, SMNVEV (reference sequence). The CDR3 sequence: CASTTGTESYNEQFF. CDR3 nucleotides: TGTGCCAGCACCACCGGGACAGAGAGCTACAATGAGCAGTTCTTC.

This clone was detected only a few times. The rearrangement uses TRBV10-3 and TRBJ1-4; D ambiguous. The CDR3 is 15 residues long. In germline, CDR1 is ENHRY, CDR2 SYGVKD. Trimming removed 0 bases from V and 4 bases from J, with 9 bases in between. For the CDR3, the DNA is TGTGCCATCAGTGAGTCGATAGGAAATAATGAAAAACTGTTTTTT. Translation gives CAISESIGNNEKLFF.

The rearrangement uses TRBV15 and TRBJ2-4; D remains unclear. Germline CDR1 and CDR2: LNHNV and YYDKDF (reference sequence). Trimming stripped 0 bases from V and 8 bases from J, with 8 bases between. This CDR3 comprises 13 residues. Here the CDR3 DNA reads TGTGCCACCAGCAGAGATGTAAGGGACATTCAGTACTTC. Its translation is CATSRDVRDIQYF.

The V call is TRBV29-1, the J call TRBJ2-5; D is perhaps TRBD2 (5 bases). Germline V lookup: CDR1 SQVTM, CDR2 ANQGSEA. V was clipped by 4 bases and J by 5 bases, with 14 bases between them. The CDR3 is 13 residues long. CDR3 in amino acids: CSVAVLGGETQYF. CDR3 bases: TGCAGCGTTGCAGTCCTCGGCGGGGAGACCCAGTACTTC.

In nucleotides, the CDR3 is TGTGCCAGCAATAAAGACTCTTACACCGGGGAGCTGTTTTTT. This encodes CASNKDSYTGELFF. The V and J genes are TRBV6-6 and TRBJ2-2; D unresolved. V was cut by 7 bases and J by 3 bases, with 12 bases left in between. CDR3 length: 14 residues. CDR1 and CDR2 (germline): MNHNY, SVGAGI (reference sequence).

The gene calls are TRBV10-3 and TRBJ2-1; TRBD2 matches at 8 bases. This CDR3 is built from 17 residues. Per the germline V gene, CDR1 is ENHRY and CDR2 is SYGVKD. Trimming at V came to 2 bases and at J to 2 bases, leaving 8 bases not matched to a gene. The CDR3 protein is CAISEGSSGRTYNEQFF. CDR3 DNA sequence: TGTGCCATCAGTGAGGGATCTAGCGGGCGTACCTACAATGAGCAGTTCTTC.

The V gene is TRBV4-2, the J gene TRBJ2-7, with 9 bases fitting TRBD2. V dropped 11 bases and J dropped 9; count of bases not matched to a gene: 14. The CDR3 is 13 residues long. The V gene's germline CDR1 is LGHNA and CDR2 YNFKEQ. The CDR3 sequence: CAVSPVLSGRQYF. The CDR3 DNA follows: TGTGCCGTCTCCCCCGTGCTTAGCGGGAGGCAGTACTTC.

The rearrangement joins TRBV4-3 to TRBJ2-7; possibly TRBD2 for D (6 bases). Germline V CDR1 and CDR2: LGHNA, YSLEER. Deletions cut 4 bases from V and 4 bases from J, with 17 bases between. The CDR3 contains 15 residues. The CDR3 DNA follows: TGCGCCAGCAGCCGAACCGGGAGTTCCGGGTACGAGCAGTACTTC. Translation: CASSRTGSSGYEQYF.